Listed here are 20 T cell receptor beta chains from one sample, sequenced in a study of T-cell memory formation after mild COVID-19. TCRdb re-called the 5' RACE reads with MiXCR, one entry per CDR3 protein. The sample gives 150,000 to 200,000 distinct CDR3 sequences, roughly 11% of which show up once; about 3.8% is in the top ten. Sequenced sample: PBMCs or a T cell subset sorted from them (not recorded which). The receptor set was obtained from a man in his late teens or twenties who had mild COVID-19 (a few samples of this study predate the infection). Cell type and time point are not known.

The chain employs TRBV3-1 and TRBJ2-2; D call uncertain. CDR1 and CDR2 from the germline V gene are LGHDT and YNNKEL (reference sequence). The CDR3 consists of 15 residues. Between the trimmed V and J ends, which lost 3 bases and 0 bases, there was a span of 8 bases. The CDR3 is CASSHFGSNTGELFF. The CDR3 DNA follows: TGTGCCAGCAGCCATTTCGGGTCGAACACCGGGGAGCTGTTTTTT.

This clonotype was detected many times. The junction does not match germline at one end; this may be a read error. The chain uses TRBV5-1 and TRBJ2-6; D ambiguous. The CDR3 sequence is 14 residues long. Germline CDR1 and CDR2: SGHRS and YFSETQ. CDR3 protein: CASSLGSGANVLTF. DNA for the CDR3: TGTGCCAGCAGTTTAGGATCTGGGGCCAACGTCCTGACTTTC.

The chain combines TRBV27 with TRBJ2-3, with D unclear. Germline-derived CDR1 and CDR2 are MNHEY and SMNVEV (reference sequence). Trimming took off 2 bases at V and 5 bases at J, with 11 bases between the two ends. This CDR3 is built from 14 residues. The CDR3 DNA reads as TGTGCCAGCAGTTTAAGGGCGGAAAAAGATACGCAGTATTTT. It encodes CASSLRAEKDTQYF.

The V call is TRBV7-6, the J call TRBJ2-1, with 11 bases identical to TRBD1. Germline trimming cut 3 bases from V and 5 bases from J; bases unmatched to any gene: 3. Germline V gene lookup returns CDR1 SGHVS and CDR2 FNYEAQ. CDR3 length: 15 residues. The CDR3 is CASSFGTGGNNEQFF. CDR3 DNA sequence: TGTGCCAGCAGCTTCGGGACAGGGGGTAACAATGAGCAGTTCTTC.

The chain links TRBV7-2 to TRBJ2-6, with unresolved D. Trimming removed 4 bases at V and 2 bases at J, with 6 bases between. The CDR3 consists of 14 residues. Germline V lookup: CDR1 SGHTA, CDR2 FQGNSA. CDR3 region: CASSSATGANVLTF. The CDR3 bases are TGTGCCAGCAGCTCCGCAACTGGGGCCAACGTCCTGACTTTC.

V is TRBV3-1 and J is TRBJ2-7, with TRBD2 matching 8 bases. From germline, CDR1 is LGHDT and CDR2 YNNKEL (reference sequence). Losses at the gene ends were 4 bases for V and 2 bases for J; bases not matched to a gene: 7. The CDR3 contains 15 residues. The CDR3 protein is CASSPGLSGAYEQYF. For the CDR3, the DNA is TGTGCCAGCAGCCCAGGACTTAGCGGGGCCTACGAGCAGTACTTC.

This clonotype has only a few counts. The rearrangement joins TRBV5-1 to TRBJ2-3, with 12 positions matching TRBD2. The CDR3 sequence is 16 residues long. Looked up from germline, CDR1 is SGHRS and CDR2 is YFSETQ. V gave up 4 bases and J gave up 4 bases; unmatched junction bases: 7. The CDR3, as DNA: TGCGCCAGCAGCGTTCTAGCGGGGGGGCTCGCAGATACGCAGTATTTT. It is translated as CASSVLAGGLADTQYF.

The J gene is TRBJ1-1, the V gene TRBV29-1; TRBD1 matches 7 bases. This CDR3 comprises 17 residues. CDR1 and CDR2 (germline): SQVTM, ANQGSEA. Trimming took 6 bases from V and 2 from J; bases not matched to a gene: 18. CDR3 nucleotide sequence: TGCAGCGTCCTACCCCGACGCCGGGACAGCTTAAACACTGAAGCTTTCTTT. This gives the protein CSVLPRRRDSLNTEAFF.

This clonotype was detected only a few times. The V and J genes are TRBV5-1 and TRBJ2-2; D possibly uses TRBD1 or TRBD2 (5 bases each). The ends were cut back, 4 bases at V and 5 bases at J, with 15 bases in the middle. From germline, CDR1 is SGHRS and CDR2 YFSETQ. CDR3 length equals 15 residues. CDR3 amino acids: CASSPRGPATGELFF. Here the CDR3 DNA reads TGCGCCAGCAGCCCCCGGGGACCAGCTACCGGGGAGCTGTTTTTT. The full variable domain, rest sourced from reference TRBV5-1 and TRBJ2-2, is KAGVTQTPRYLIKTRGQQVTLSCSPISGHRSVSWYQQTPGQGLQFLFEYFSETQRNKGNFPGRFSGRQFSNSRSEMNVSTLELGDSALYLCASSPRGPATGELFFGEGSRLTVL.

The rearrangement uses TRBV12-3 or TRBV12-4 and TRBJ2-1; 7 bases align to TRBD1. This CDR3 has 13 residues. The ends lost 8 bases at V and 3 bases at J; junction bases unmatched: 4. The DNA of the CDR3 is TGTGCCAGCGAAAACAGGGGCTACAATGAGCAGTTCTTC. This translates into CASENRGYNEQFF.

As DNA, the CDR3 is TGCGCCAGCAGACCCTTCGGGGGCCCCACGGGGGAGCTGTTTTTT. Translation: CASRPFGGPTGELFF. This chain uses TRBV5-1 with TRBJ2-2, with D tentatively TRBD1 or TRBD2 (6 bases each). CDR1 and CDR2 (germline): SGHRS, YFSETQ. The CDR3 runs 15 residues. Trimming pared 5 bases from V and 8 bases from J, leaving 19 bases between.

J is TRBJ2-3 and V is TRBV12-3 or TRBV12-4; TRBD2 is a possible D gene (5 bases). This CDR3 is built from 12 residues. V gave up 6 bases and J gave up 9 bases, with 13 bases separating them. CDR3 DNA: TGTGCCAGCAGGAAACTAGGCAGCACGCAGTATTTT. Residues: CASRKLGSTQYF.

The chain links TRBV12-3 or TRBV12-4 to TRBJ2-3; perhaps TRBD1 as D (5 bases). CDR3 size: 13 residues. V lost 4 bases to trimming and J lost 4 bases, with 9 bases between them. CDR3 residues: CASSSQVADTQYF. The CDR3 coding sequence is TGTGCCAGCAGTTCACAGGTCGCAGATACGCAGTATTTT.

This clonotype showed up just a few times. CDR3 sequence reads: CASSRASGTGFEQYV. CDR3 in DNA: TGTGCCAGCTCCAGGGCATCCGGGACAGGGTTCGAGCAGTACGTC. The chain combines TRBV5-8 with TRBJ2-7; 9 bases line up with TRBD1. J was trimmed by 6 bases and V by 7 bases; bases with no gene match: 14. CDR3 length: 15 residues. Germline CDR1 SGHTS, CDR2 YDEGEE.

This clonotype was seen more than once but under ten times. The chain has TRBV7-2 and TRBJ2-5; D could derive from TRBD1 or TRBD2 (5 bases each). Germline V gene lookup returns CDR1 SGHTA and CDR2 FQGNSA. The CDR3 is made up of 13 amino acids. Trimming shortened V by 5 bases and J by 1 base, and 8 bases separated the two germline ends. CDR3 amino acids: CASSRDGQETQYF. The CDR3 DNA reads TGTGCCAGCAGCCGGGACGGCCAAGAGACCCAGTACTTC.

V and J are TRBV19 and TRBJ1-1; D is unresolved. Deletions cut 3 bases from V and 6 bases from J, with 5 bases between. This CDR3 region has 11 residues. Germline-derived CDR1 and CDR2 are LNHDA and SQIVND (reference sequence). CDR3 sequence (DNA): TGTGCCAGTAGTATGGGCTCTGAAGCTTTCTTT. Amino acids: CASSMGSEAFF.

This clonotype was recorded many times. This chain links TRBV15 with TRBJ2-1; 7 bases line up with TRBD2. CDR1 and CDR2 (germline): LNHNV, YYDKDF (reference sequence). Losses at the gene ends were 5 bases for V and 7 bases for J; bases not matched to a gene: 11. This CDR3 region has 15 residues. The CDR3 here is CATSSWGGAGNEQFF. Here the CDR3 DNA reads TGTGCCACCAGCTCATGGGGAGGGGCCGGTAATGAGCAGTTCTTC.

This clonotype was counted a few times. The chain uses TRBV5-1 and TRBJ2-5, with TRBD1 identical over 8 bases. There are 14 residues in the CDR3. CDR1 is SGHRS and CDR2 is YFSETQ in the germline V gene. Trimming took 3 bases from V and 5 from J; bases not matched to a gene: 6. The CDR3 DNA reads TGCGCCAGCAGCTCGACAGGGGCCGGCGAGACCCAGTACTTC. Translated, it gives CASSSTGAGETQYF.

This clonotype was counted many times. V usage is TRBV6-5 and J usage is TRBJ2-5; D is uncertain. The CDR3 has 13 amino acids. V was clipped by 3 bases and J by 4 bases, with 9 bases between them. CDR1 is MNHEY and CDR2 is SVGAGI in the germline V gene. CDR3 DNA: TGTGCCAGCAGTTATTCATCCCCAGAGACCCAGTACTTC. Its protein is CASSYSSPETQYF.

The chain is built from TRBV29-1 and TRBJ2-5; D gene unclear. The V gene's germline CDR1 is SQVTM and CDR2 ANQGSEA. Trimming took 4 bases from V and 2 from J, leaving 5 bases between them. The length of the CDR3 is 11 residues. The CDR3 region has the DNA TGCAGCGTTGGGGGTCAAGAGACCCAGTACTTC. Amino acid sequence: CSVGGQETQYF.